This T cell receptor beta chain was observed in a study of T cells in Graves' hyperthyroidism and ophthalmopathy. The overall study: Peripheral blood was obtained at initial diagnosis, preceding any treatment. The study's findings and limits: From stable hyperthyroidism, ophthalmopathy was separated by a 13 V-J model.

This clonotype was picked up many times. Its cognate antigen is unknown. Exclusion of patients followed from uncontrolled infection, other autoimmune disease, pregnancy or lactation. In germline, CDR1 is ENHRY, CDR2 SYGVKD. The V gene lost 4 bases and the J gene lost 3 bases, with 13 bases spanning the gap. The CDR3 length is 14 residues. Amplified TCR beta CDR3 regions derived from RNA transcripts. In the first-round RT-PCR of the TCR CDR3, the HTBI primer set was used. TCRdb redid the calling of the multiplex PCR reads with MiXCR, one entry per CDR3 protein. The profile shows fewer than 650,000 distinct CDR3 sequences, more than 11% of them singletons.

The clonotype comes from a woman younger than 45 with Graves' hyperthyroidism that later progressed to Graves' ophthalmopathy. The material sequenced was blood. The chain recombines TRBV10-3 with TRBJ2-7; maybe TRBD2 (6 bases). The CDR3 bases are TGTGCCATCAGTGGAAGGCGGGACCACTACGAGCAGTACTTC. Encoded protein: CAISGRRDHYEQYF.